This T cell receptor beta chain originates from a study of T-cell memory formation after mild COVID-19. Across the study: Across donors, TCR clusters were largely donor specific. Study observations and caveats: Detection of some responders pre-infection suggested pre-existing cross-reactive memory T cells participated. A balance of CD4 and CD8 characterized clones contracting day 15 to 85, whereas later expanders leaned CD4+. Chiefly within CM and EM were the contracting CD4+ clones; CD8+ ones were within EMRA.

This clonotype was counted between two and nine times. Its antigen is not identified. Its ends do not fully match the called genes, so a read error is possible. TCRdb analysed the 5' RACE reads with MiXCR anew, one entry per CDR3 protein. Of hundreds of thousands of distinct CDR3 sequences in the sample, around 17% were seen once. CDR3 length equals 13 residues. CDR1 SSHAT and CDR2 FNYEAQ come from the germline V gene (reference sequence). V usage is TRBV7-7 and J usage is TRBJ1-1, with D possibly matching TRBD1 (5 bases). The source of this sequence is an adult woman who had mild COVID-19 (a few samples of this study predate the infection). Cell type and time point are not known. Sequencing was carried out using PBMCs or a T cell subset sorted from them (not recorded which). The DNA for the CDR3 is TGTGCTAGCAGCGTAAAGCAGGGAACTGAAGCTTTCTTT. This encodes CASSVKQGTEAFF. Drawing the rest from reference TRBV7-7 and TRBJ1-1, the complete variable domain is GAGVSQSPRYKVTKRGQDVTLRCDPISSHATLYWYQQALGQGPEFLTYFNYEAQPDKSGLPSDRFSAERPEGSISTLTIQRTEQRDSAMYRCASSVKQGTEAFFGQGTRLTVV.